Included here is one TCR beta chain sequence, with context. Antigen specificity is unknown. CDR3 length: 10 residues. Deletions cut 0 bases from V and 7 bases from J, with 3 bases between. Looked up from germline, CDR1 is SQVTM and CDR2 is ANQGSEA. These data originate in a study of T cell clonotyping in hematopoietic cell transplantation. TCRdb's table, derived via immunoSEQ multiplex PCR, lists solely in-frame clones and lacks some. The table shows tens of thousands of clones, with roughly 94% occurring only once. Study-level points and caveats: Broader posttransplant TCR repertoire diversity was predicted by graft donor and pretransplant recipient Inverse Simpson Index values. CD4 and CD8 repertoire contributions could not be separated without sorting.

The chain carries TRBV29-1 and TRBJ1-1; no definite D call. The clonotype originates from a woman aged 45 to 65 in good health. Some clones in this sample may be carry-over from other donors' samples. Material for sequencing was peripheral blood mononuclear cells. The CDR3 region has the DNA TGCAGCGTTGAAGAGGGTGAAGCTTTCTTT. Amino acids: CSVEEGEAFF.